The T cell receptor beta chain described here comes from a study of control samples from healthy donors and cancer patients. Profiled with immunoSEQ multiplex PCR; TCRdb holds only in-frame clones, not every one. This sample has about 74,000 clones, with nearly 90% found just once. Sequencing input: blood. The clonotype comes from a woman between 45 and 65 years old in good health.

CDR3 in DNA: TGTGCCAGCAGCAAGGGACTAGCGGGGGTGGGCCGTTACATTCAGTACTTC. This translates into CASSKGLAGVGRYIQYF. V usage is TRBV21-1 and J usage is TRBJ2-4; the table gives TRBD2 as D, unverified against the DNA. TRBV21-1 is annotated as a pseudogene. There are 17 residues in the CDR3.